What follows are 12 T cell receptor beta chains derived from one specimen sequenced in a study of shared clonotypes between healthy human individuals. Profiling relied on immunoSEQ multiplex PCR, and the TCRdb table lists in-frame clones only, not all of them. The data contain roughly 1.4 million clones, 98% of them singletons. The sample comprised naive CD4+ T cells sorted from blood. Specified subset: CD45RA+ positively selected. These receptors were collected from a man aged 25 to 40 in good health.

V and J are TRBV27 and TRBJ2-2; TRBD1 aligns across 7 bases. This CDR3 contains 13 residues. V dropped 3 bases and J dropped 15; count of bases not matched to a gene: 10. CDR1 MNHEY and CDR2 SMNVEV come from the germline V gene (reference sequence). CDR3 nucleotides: TGTGCCAGCAGTTTTTCTACGACAGGGAGTATGTTTTTT. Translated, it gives CASSFSTTGSMFF.

The CDR3 bases are TGCGCCAGCAGCTTGGCGGCAGGAGCTCTTTCCACAGATACGCAGTATTTT. It yields the protein CASSLAAGALSTDTQYF. The V gene is TRBV5-1, the J gene TRBJ2-3; D is unclear. The CDR3 has 17 residues. CDR1 and CDR2 from the germline V gene are SGHRS and YFSETQ. V lost 0 bases and J lost 2, with 16 bases in between.

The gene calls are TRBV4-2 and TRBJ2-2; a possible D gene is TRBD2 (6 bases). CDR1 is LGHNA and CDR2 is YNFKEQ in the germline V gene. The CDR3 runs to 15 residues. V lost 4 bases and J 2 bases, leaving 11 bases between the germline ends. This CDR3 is CASSPTAGNTGELFF. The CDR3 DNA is TGTGCCAGCAGCCCCACGGCGGGAAACACCGGGGAGCTGTTTTTT.

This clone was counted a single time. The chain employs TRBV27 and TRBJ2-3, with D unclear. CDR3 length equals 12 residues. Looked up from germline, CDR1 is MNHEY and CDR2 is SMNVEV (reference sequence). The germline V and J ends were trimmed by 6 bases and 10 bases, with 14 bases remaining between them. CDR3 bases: TGTGCCAGCAGGCAATCAAATCCCCCGCAGTATTTT. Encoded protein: CASRQSNPPQYF.

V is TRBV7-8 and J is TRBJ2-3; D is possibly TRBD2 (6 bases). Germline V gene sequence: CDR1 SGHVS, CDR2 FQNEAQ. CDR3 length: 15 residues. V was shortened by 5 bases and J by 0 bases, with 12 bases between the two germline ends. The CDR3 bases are TGTGCCAGCAGCCCCACCGGGACTAGCACAGATACGCAGTATTTT. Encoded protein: CASSPTGTSTDTQYF.

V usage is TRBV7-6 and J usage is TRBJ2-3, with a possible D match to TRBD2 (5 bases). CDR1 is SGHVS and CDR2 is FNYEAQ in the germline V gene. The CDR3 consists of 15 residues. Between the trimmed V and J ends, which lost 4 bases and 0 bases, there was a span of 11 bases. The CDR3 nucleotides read TGTGCCAGCAGCTCGTTTCCGGGAAGCACAGATACGCAGTATTTT. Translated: CASSSFPGSTDTQYF. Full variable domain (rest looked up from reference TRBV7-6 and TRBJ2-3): GAGVSQSPRYKVTKRGQDVALRCDPISGHVSLYWYRQALGQGPEFLTYFNYEAQQDKSGLPNDRFSAERPEGSISTLTIQRTEQRDSAMYRCASSSFPGSTDTQYFGPGTRLTVL.

CDR3 bases: TGTGCCAGCAGTAACCCGGGATCTTTTCAGCCCCAGCATTTT. Its translation: CASSNPGSFQPQHF. This chain joins TRBV6-5 and TRBJ1-5, with D hard to call. The CDR3 is 14 residues long. Trimming took off 5 bases at V and 6 bases at J, with 14 bases between the two ends. Germline lookup yields CDR1 MNHEY and CDR2 SVGAGI.

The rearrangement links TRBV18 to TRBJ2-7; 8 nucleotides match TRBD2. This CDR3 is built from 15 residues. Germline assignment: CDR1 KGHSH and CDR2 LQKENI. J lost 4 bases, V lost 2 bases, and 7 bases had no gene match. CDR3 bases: TGTGCCAGCTCACCAACAGGACTAGCCCTATACGAGCAGTACTTC. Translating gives CASSPTGLALYEQYF.

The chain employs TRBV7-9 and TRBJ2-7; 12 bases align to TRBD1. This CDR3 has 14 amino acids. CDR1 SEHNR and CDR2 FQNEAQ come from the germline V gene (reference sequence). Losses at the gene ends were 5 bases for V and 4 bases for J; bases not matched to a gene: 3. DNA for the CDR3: TGTGCCAGCAGCGCGGGACAGGGGGCTTACGAGCAGTACTTC. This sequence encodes CASSAGQGAYEQYF.

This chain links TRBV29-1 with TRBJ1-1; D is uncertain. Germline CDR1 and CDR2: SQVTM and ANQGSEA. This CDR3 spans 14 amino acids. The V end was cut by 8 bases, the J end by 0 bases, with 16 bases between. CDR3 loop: CSSRREPLNTEAFF. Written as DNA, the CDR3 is TGCAGCTCTCGTCGGGAACCTTTGAACACTGAAGCTTTCTTT.

The CDR3 protein is CASSFGGTEAFF. The CDR3 nucleotides read TGCGCCAGCAGCTTCGGCGGTACTGAAGCTTTCTTT. V is TRBV5-1 and J is TRBJ1-1; D call uncertain. The germline gives CDR1 SGHRS, CDR2 YFSETQ. V was cut by 2 bases and J by 5 bases, with 7 bases left in between. The CDR3 contains 12 residues.

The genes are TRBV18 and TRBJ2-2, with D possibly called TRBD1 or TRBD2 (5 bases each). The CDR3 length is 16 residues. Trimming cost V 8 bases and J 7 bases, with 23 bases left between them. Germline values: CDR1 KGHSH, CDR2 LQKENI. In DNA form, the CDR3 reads TGTGCCAGCGCTAAGGACCGAGGGACCTACGGCGGGGAGCTGTTTTTT. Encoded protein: CASAKDRGTYGGELFF.